This TCR beta chain was identified during a study of blood T cell repertoires in COVID-19. In the study overall: Specimens from acute and convalescent COVID-19 originated in the United States, Italy and Spain. Sample material is recorded as cDNA or gDNA derived from T cells, B-cell-depleted T cells, or PBMCs.

Germline lookup yields CDR1 MNHEY and CDR2 SVGAGI. The CDR3 consists of 13 residues. V was shortened by 8 bases and J by 4 bases, with 14 bases between the two germline ends. Membership in each cohort depended on participant-reported clinical history. Per the original data handling: How many nucleated cells were present was estimated from reference gene primer amplification. The data were produced by immunoSEQ multiplex PCR, yet TCRdb's version contains in-frame clones alone and is incomplete. V, J and clone size were drawn from that table, and D and trimming were deduced from the DNA. The sample consists of 150,000 to 200,000 clones, under 80% of them appearing once.

This TCR was sampled from a woman in her forties or fifties with acute COVID-19. The chain has TRBV6-5 and TRBJ1-1; weak D call: TRBD1 (6 bases). Sequencing was performed on PBMCs or T cells enriched from blood (not recorded which). The CDR3 sequence is CASGRGGSTEAFF. The CDR3 DNA reads TGTGCCAGCGGAAGGGGGGGATCCACTGAAGCTTTCTTT.